This T cell receptor beta chain was found in a study of PD-1 blockade in classical Hodgkin lymphoma. The table lists this clone with a few counts. CDR3 length: 16 amino acids. Looked up from germline, CDR1 is LNHDA and CDR2 is SQIVND (reference sequence). The V and J ends lost 7 bases and 0 bases respectively, with 13 bases between them. Stated time point: cycle 4 day 1 (C4D1), after more than 5 weeks of nivolumab. Every patient was affected by relapse after autologous stem cell transplantation, while exposure to brentuximab vedotin was not uniform. It was by magnetic negative selection that CD4+ T cells were purified from thawed PBMCs. The table came from immunoSEQ multiplex PCR; TCRdb's copy has only in-frame clones and leaves some out. The table records some 19,000 clones, 65% to 80% of them present only once.

The sequence came from a human donor with classical Hodgkin lymphoma. The specimen was CD4+ T cells from blood, collected before the fourth cycle of nivolumab. The V call is TRBV19, the J call TRBJ1-6; D not resolved. CDR3 DNA: TGTGCCAGTACATCGGGCCCTAGCTCCTATAATTCACCCCTCCACTTT. Amino acids: CASTSGPSSYNSPLHF.